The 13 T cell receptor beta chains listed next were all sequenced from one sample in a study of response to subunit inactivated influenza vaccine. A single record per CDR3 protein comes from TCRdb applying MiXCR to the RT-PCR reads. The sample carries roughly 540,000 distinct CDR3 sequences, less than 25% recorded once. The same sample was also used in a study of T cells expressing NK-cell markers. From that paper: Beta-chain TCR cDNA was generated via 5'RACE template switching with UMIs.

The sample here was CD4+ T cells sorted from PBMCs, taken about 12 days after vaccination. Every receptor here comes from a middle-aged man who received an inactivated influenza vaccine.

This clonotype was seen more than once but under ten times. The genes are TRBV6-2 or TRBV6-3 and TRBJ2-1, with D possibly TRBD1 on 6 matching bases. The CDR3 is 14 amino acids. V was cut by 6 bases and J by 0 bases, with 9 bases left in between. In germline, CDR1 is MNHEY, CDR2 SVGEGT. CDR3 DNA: TGTGCCAGCAGAACAGGGAACTCCTACAATGAGCAGTTCTTC. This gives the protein CASRTGNSYNEQFF.

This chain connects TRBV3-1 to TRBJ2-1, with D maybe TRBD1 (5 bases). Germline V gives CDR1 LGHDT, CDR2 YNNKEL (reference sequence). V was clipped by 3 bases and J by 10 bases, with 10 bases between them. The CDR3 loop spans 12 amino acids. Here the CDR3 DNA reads TGTGCCAGCAGCCATCAGGGTTGGGAGCAGTTCTTC. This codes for CASSHQGWEQFF.

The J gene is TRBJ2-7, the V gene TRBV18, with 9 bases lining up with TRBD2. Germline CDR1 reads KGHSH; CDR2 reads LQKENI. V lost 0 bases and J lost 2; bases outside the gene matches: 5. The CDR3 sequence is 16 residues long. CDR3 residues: CASSPPVGGGAYEQYF. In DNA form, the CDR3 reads TGTGCCAGCTCACCACCAGTAGGCGGGGGGGCCTACGAGCAGTACTTC. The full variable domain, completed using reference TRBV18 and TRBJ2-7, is NAGVMQNPRHLVRRRGQEARLRCSPMKGHSHVYWYRQLPEEGLKFMVYLQKENIIDESGMPKERFSAEFPKEGPSILRIQQVVRGDSAAYFCASSPPVGGGAYEQYFGPGTRLTVT.

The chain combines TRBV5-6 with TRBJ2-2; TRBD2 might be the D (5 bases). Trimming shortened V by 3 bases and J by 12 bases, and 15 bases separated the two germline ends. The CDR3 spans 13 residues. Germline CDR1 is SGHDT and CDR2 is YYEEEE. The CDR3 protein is CASSSNVPGKLFF. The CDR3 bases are TGTGCCAGCAGCTCCAACGTGCCGGGGAAGCTGTTTTTT. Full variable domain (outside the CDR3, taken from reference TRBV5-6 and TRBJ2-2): DAGVTQSPTHLIKTRGQQVTLRCSPKSGHDTVSWYQQALGQGPQFIFQYYEEEERQRGNFPDRFSGHQFPNYSSELNVNALLLGDSALYLCASSSNVPGKLFFGEGSRLTVL.

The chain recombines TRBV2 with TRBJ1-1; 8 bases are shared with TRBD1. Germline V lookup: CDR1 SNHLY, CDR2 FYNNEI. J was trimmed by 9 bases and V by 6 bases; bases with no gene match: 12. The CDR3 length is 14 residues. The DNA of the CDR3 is TGTGCCAGCAGACCCAGGGTTGGACAGGGAAAAGCTTTCTTT. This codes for CASRPRVGQGKAFF.

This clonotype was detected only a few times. For the CDR3, the DNA is TGTGCCAGCAGCTTAGTGCAGGACACGCTTTATGGCTACACCTTC. Protein: CASSLVQDTLYGYTF. The chain links TRBV7-2 to TRBJ1-2; a weak D match, TRBD1 (5 bases). Germline V gives CDR1 SGHTA, CDR2 FQGNSA. The V gene lost 1 base and the J gene lost 5 bases, with 14 bases spanning the gap. This CDR3 has 15 amino acids.

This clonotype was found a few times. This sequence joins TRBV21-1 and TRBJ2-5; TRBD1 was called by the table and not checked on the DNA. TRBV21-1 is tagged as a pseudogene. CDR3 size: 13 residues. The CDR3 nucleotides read TGTGCCCCCGGGGGGGGAGGTAGGGAGACCCAGTACTTC. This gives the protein CAPGGGGRETQYF.

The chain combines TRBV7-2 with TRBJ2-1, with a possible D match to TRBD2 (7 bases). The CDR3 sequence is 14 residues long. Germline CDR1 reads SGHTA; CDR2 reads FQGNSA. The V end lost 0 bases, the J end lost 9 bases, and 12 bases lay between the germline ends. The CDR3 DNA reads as TGTGCCAGCAGCTTAGCAGGGGGGGGGCTTGAGCAGTTCTTC. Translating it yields CASSLAGGGLEQFF.

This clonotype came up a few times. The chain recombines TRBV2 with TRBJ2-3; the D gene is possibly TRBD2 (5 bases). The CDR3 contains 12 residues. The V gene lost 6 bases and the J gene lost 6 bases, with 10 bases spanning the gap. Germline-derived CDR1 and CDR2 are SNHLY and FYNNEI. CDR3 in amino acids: CASSYSGDTQYF. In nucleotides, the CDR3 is TGTGCCAGCAGCTATTCGGGGGATACGCAGTATTTT.

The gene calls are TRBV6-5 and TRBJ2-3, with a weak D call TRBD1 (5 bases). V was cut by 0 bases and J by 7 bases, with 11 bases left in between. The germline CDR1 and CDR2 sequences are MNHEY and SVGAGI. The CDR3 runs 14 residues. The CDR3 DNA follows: TGTGCCAGCAGTTACTCTCGACAGACCTATACGCAGTATTTT. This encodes CASSYSRQTYTQYF.

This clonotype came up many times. DNA of the CDR3: TGTGCCAGCAGCTTAGAAGTGGGCAACGGAAACACCATATATTTT. Its translation: CASSLEVGNGNTIYF. The V and J genes are TRBV7-2 and TRBJ1-3; D remains unclear. The CDR3 is 15 amino acids. V lost 1 base to trimming and J lost 4 bases, with 11 bases between them. Germline V gives CDR1 SGHTA, CDR2 FQGNSA.

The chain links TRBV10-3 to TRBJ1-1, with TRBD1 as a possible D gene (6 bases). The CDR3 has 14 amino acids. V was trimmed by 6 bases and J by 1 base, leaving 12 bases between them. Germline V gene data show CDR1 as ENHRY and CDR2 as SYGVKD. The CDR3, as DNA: TGTGCCATCAGACCAGGGGATGGGAACACTGAAGCTTTCTTT. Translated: CAIRPGDGNTEAFF.

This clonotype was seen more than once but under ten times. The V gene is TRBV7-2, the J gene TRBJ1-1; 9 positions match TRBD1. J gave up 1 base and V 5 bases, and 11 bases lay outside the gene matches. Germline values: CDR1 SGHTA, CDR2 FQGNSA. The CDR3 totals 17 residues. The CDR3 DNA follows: TGTGCCAGCAGCCGTGGCGGGACAGGGATATGGAACACTGAAGCTTTCTTT. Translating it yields CASSRGGTGIWNTEAFF.